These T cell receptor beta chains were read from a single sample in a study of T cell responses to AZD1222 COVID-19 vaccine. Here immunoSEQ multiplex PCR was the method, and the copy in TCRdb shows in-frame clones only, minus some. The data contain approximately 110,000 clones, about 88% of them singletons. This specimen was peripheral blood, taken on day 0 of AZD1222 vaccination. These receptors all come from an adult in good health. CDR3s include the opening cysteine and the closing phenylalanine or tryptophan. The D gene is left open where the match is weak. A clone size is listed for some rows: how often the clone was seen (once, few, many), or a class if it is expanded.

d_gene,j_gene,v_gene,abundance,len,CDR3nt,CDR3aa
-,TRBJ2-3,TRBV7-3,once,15,TGTGCCAGCAGCCCCTGGGCGGGGAGCACAGATACGCAGTATTTT,CASSPWAGSTDTQYF
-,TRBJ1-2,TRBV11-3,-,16,TGTGCCAGCAGCCCGGAAGGCAGGGGAGGATTCTATGGCTACACCTTC,CASSPEGRGGFYGYTF
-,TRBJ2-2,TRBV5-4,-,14,TGTGCCAGCAGCTTGGTGGCCGGCACCGGGGAGCTGTTTTTT,CASSLVAGTGELFF
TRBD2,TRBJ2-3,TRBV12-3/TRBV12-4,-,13,TGTGCCAATCCGGGACTAGACACAGATACGCAGTATTTT,CANPGLDTDTQYF
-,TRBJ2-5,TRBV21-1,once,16,TGTGCCAGCAGCAATTCGGGCAGGGGGCCCCCAGAGACCCAGTACTTC,CASSNSGRGPPETQYF
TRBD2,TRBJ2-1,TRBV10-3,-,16,TGTGCCATCAGTGCCCGGGACCCAGGACTAGTGGATGAGCAGTTCTTC,CAISARDPGLVDEQFF
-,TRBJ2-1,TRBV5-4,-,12,TGTGCCAGCAGCTTTAGGGGGAATGAGCAGTTCTTC,CASSFRGNEQFF
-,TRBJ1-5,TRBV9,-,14,TGTGCCAGCAGCGTAGACGGGGCCCGGCAGCCCCAGCATTTT,CASSVDGARQPQHF
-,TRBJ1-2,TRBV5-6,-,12,TGTGCCAGCAGCTTGGTTCCCAGAGCTATCACCTTC,CASSLVPRAITF
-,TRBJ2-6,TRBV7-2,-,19,TGTGCCAGCAGCCCCTGGTGGGGGGCGACAATCTCTGGGGCCAACGTCCTGACTTTC,CASSPWWGATISGANVLTF
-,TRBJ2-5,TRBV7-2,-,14,TGTGCCAGCAGCTTAGTTCCCGTCTTAGAGACCCAGTACTTC,CASSLVPVLETQYF
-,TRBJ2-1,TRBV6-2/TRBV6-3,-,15,TGTGCCAGCAGTTACTGGGCAGGGGGGGTCAATGAGCAGTTCTTC,CASSYWAGGVNEQFF
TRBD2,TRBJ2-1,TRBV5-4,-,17,TGTGCCAGCAGCTTTGATGGACTAGCGGGAGGGCCGGATGAGCAGTTCTTC,CASSFDGLAGGPDEQFF
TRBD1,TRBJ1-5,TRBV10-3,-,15,TGTGCCATCAGTGGTACAGGGGTGGGTAATCAGCCCCAGCATTTT,CAISGTGVGNQPQHF
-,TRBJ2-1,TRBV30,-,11,TGTGCCTGTCACGGGGTCAATGAGCAGTTCTTC,CACHGVNEQFF
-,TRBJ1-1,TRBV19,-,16,TGTGCCAGTAGTCAACGACAAGGGGTAGGGAACACTGAAGCTTTCTTT,CASSQRQGVGNTEAFF
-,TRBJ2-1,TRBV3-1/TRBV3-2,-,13,TGTGCCAGCAGCCAAGGAGAGGGTTATGAGCAGTTCTTC,CASSQGEGYEQFF
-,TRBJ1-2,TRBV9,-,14,TGTGCCAGCAGCGCCCTCGGAAGGGGGGATGGCTACACCTTC,CASSALGRGDGYTF
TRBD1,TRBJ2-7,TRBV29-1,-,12,TGCAGCGTGGGACAGGCCACCTACGAGCAGTACTTC,CSVGQATYEQYF
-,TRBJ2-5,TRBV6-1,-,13,TGTGCCAGCAGTGAAGAGGGGCCCGGGACCCAGTACTTC,CASSEEGPGTQYF
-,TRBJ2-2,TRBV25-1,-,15,TGTGCCAGCAGTGTGGGACAACCGAACACCGGGGAGCTGTTTTTT,CASSVGQPNTGELFF
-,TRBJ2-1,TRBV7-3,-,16,TGTGCCAGCAGCCCCGGGACCCCTGGACCCTACAATGAGCAGTTCTTC,CASSPGTPGPYNEQFF
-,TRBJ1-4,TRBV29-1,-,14,TGCAGCGTTAGCCGGACCCCAGGGGACGAAAAACTGTTTTTT,CSVSRTPGDEKLFF
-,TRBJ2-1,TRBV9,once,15,TGTGCCAGCGCCGCTGGGGGGAACCTTAACAATGAGCAGTTCTTC,CASAAGGNLNNEQFF
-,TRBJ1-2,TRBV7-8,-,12,TGTGCCAGCAGCAAGACAGAGTATGGCTACACCTTC,CASSKTEYGYTF
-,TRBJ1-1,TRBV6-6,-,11,TGTGCCACCCATCGGGGCTCTGAAGCTTTCTTT,CATHRGSEAFF
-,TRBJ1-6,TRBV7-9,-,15,TGTGCCAGCAGCCACGACATCGGGAAAAATTCACCCCTCCACTTT,CASSHDIGKNSPLHF
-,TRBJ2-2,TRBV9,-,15,TGTGCCAGCAGCGTAGGAACTAGCTTCGCCGGGGAGCTGTTTTTT,CASSVGTSFAGELFF
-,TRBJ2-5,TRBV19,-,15,TGTGCCAGTAGTATAGAAAACGGAAGGTGGGAGACCCAGTACTTC,CASSIENGRWETQYF
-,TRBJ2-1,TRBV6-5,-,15,TGTGCCAGCAGTCTCACTTGGAGCTCCTACAATGAGCAGTTCTTC,CASSLTWSSYNEQFF
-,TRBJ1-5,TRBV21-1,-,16,TGTGCCAGCAGCAGTCCCGGGACAGGGTTCCATCAGCCCCAGCATTTT,CASSSPGTGFHQPQHF
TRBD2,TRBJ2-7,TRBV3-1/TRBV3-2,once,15,TGTGCCAGCAGGGGACTAGCGGGGGGATCCTACGAGCAGTACTTC,CASRGLAGGSYEQYF
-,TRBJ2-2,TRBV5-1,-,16,TGCGCCAGCAGCTTGGGCCCGATGGGGTCCACCGGGGAGCTGTTTTTT,CASSLGPMGSTGELFF
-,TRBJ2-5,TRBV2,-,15,TGTGCCAGCCTTTCCGGACAGGGAGGGCAAGAGACCCAGTACTTC,CASLSGQGGQETQYF
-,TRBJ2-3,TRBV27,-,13,TGTGCCAGCAGAACGGTGGGCACAGATACGCAGTATTTT,CASRTVGTDTQYF
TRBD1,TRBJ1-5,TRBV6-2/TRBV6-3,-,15,TGTGCCAGCAGTGCACAGGGGAATAGCAATCAGCCCCAGCATTTT,CASSAQGNSNQPQHF
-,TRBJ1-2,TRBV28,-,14,TGTGCCAGCAGCGCCGGGAGGCTGGCGGATGGCTACACCTTC,CASSAGRLADGYTF
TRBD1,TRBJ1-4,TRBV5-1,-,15,TGCGCCAGCAGCACGGGACAGGGACAAAATGAAAAACTGTTTTTT,CASSTGQGQNEKLFF